This T cell receptor (beta chain) emerged from a study of T cells in Graves' hyperthyroidism and ophthalmopathy. Regions amplified from RNA transcripts were the TCR beta CDR3 regions. An initial round of RT-PCR targeting the TCR CDR3 relied on the HTBI primer set. TCRdb reprocessed the multiplex PCR reads via MiXCR and lists one record per CDR3 protein. The sample yields about 840,000 distinct CDR3 sequences, roughly 40% seen once. Per the germline V gene, CDR1 is SGDLS and CDR2 is YYNGEE. The CDR3 has 12 amino acids. About this clonotype: It may be a read error: a sequence one base away is much more abundant.

Sequencing was done on a sample of blood. The genes are TRBV9 and TRBJ1-1, with a possible D match to TRBD1 (5 bases). The source is a man between 18 and 29 years old with Graves' hyperthyroidism. The CDR3 DNA sequence: TGTGCCAGCAGCCCAGGGAAGGGCCCGGCTTCCTTT. As protein: CASSPGKGPASF.